Listed here is a single T cell receptor (beta chain). Seattle cases were enrolled at active infection and followed longitudinally. In the original processing: Amplifying reference gene primers gave estimates of nucleated cell counts. Method: immunoSEQ multiplex PCR; TCRdb's copy keeps in-frame clones and lacks some. V and J calls and clone size are copied from that table; D and trimming were computed from the DNA. Of some 49,000 clones in the sample, approximately 93% were seen once. The data were taken from a study of blood T cell repertoires in COVID-19. Study summary: Both acute and convalescent COVID-19 samples were obtained from the United States, Italy and Spain. Sample material is recorded as cDNA or gDNA derived from T cells, B-cell-depleted T cells, or PBMCs.

The V end was cut by 8 bases, the J end by 3 bases, with 17 bases between. The CDR3 spans 15 residues. Germline assignment: CDR1 LNHDA and CDR2 SQIVND (reference sequence). The material sequenced was peripheral blood. The TCR comes from a man aged 60-69 years with COVID-19, enrolled during active disease. The chain has TRBV19 and TRBJ1-5; D not resolved. The DNA of the CDR3 is TGTGCCAGTTCCCGAGGCCTCCGGTACAATCAGCCCCAGCATTTT. This translates into CASSRGLRYNQPQHF.